One and the same sample provided the 32 T cell receptor beta chains below, sequenced in a study of OX40 agonist ivuxolimab in advanced cancers. The assay was immunoSEQ multiplex PCR, and TCRdb's table has in-frame clones only and misses some. This table has more than 65,000 clones, almost 85% appearing once. This specimen consisted of CD4+ or CD8+ T cells sorted from blood, obtained in a trial of the OX40 agonist ivuxolimab. These receptors were obtained from an adult with an advanced solid tumor such as melanoma, head and neck, liver or kidney cancer.

The chain carries TRBV19 and TRBJ2-2, with D unresolved. Germline values: CDR1 LNHDA, CDR2 SQIVND (reference sequence). CDR3 size: 13 residues. The ends were cut back, 6 bases at V and 0 bases at J, with 5 bases in the middle. The CDR3 loop is CASRGTNTGELFF. DNA for the CDR3: TGTGCCAGTAGGGGAACGAACACCGGGGAGCTGTTTTTT.

V and J are TRBV5-4 and TRBJ1-2; TRBD1 agrees at 7 bases. V gave up 5 bases and J gave up 0 bases; unmatched junction bases: 7. Germline-derived CDR1 and CDR2 are SGHNT and YYREEE (reference sequence). The CDR3 is 15 residues long. CDR3: CASRDGTDTNYGYTF. The CDR3 nucleotides are TGTGCCAGCAGGGACGGGACAGACACTAACTATGGCTACACCTTC.

The chain carries TRBV2 and TRBJ2-2; 8 bases line up with TRBD1. V lost 4 bases and J lost 1; bases outside the gene matches: 5. Germline V gene sequence: CDR1 SNHLY, CDR2 FYNNEI. The CDR3 covers 16 residues. DNA of the CDR3: TGTGCCAGCAGTGTCCGGGACAGGCGGAACACCGGGGAGCTGTTTTTT. Protein product: CASSVRDRRNTGELFF.

Written as DNA, the CDR3 is TGTGCCACCAGCAGGGGTGGGACTAGTAGGAGGGACAATGAGCAGTTCTTC. This gives the protein CATSRGGTSRRDNEQFF. The chain carries TRBV15 and TRBJ2-1; 8 bases fit TRBD2. This CDR3 has 17 amino acids. Germline values: CDR1 LNHNV, CDR2 YYDKDF (reference sequence). The ends lost 3 bases at V and 5 bases at J; junction bases unmatched: 12. Filled out from reference TRBV15 and TRBJ2-1, the complete variable domain reads DAMVIQNPRYQVTQFGKPVTLSCSQTLNHNVMYWYQQKSSQAPKLLFHYYDKDFNNEADTPDNFQSRRPNTSFCFLDIRSPGLGDTAMYLCATSRGGTSRRDNEQFFGPGTRLTVL.

This sequence joins TRBV30 and TRBJ2-7, with 9 bases lining up with TRBD1. J was trimmed by 5 bases and V by 5 bases; bases with no gene match: 10. This CDR3 spans 14 amino acids. Germline values: CDR1 GTSNPN, CDR2 SVGIG (reference sequence). The CDR3 sequence is CAWRISGTGNEQYF. CDR3 in DNA: TGTGCCTGGCGGATCTCCGGGACAGGGAACGAGCAGTACTTC.

The V gene is TRBV30, the J gene TRBJ2-5; TRBD2 aligns across 9 bases. V lost 2 bases, J lost 3 bases, and 1 base stayed unmatched. Germline V CDR1 and CDR2: GTSNPN, SVGIG (reference sequence). The CDR3 runs 13 residues. As DNA, the CDR3 is TGTGCCTGGAGTCGCGGGAGGGAAGAGACCCAGTACTTC. It codes for CAWSRGREETQYF.

The chain couples TRBV7-7 to TRBJ2-2, with 8 nucleotides matching TRBD1. In germline, CDR1 is SSHAT, CDR2 FNYEAQ (reference sequence). The CDR3 is 15 amino acids. Trimming cost V 3 bases and J 1 base; bases outside gene matches: 1. In DNA, the CDR3 is TGTGCCAGCAGCTTCGACAGGGGGAACACCGGGGAGCTGTTTTTT. Translating gives CASSFDRGNTGELFF. Supplemented by reference TRBV7-7 and TRBJ2-2, the full variable domain reads GAGVSQSPRYKVTKRGQDVTLRCDPISSHATLYWYQQALGQGPEFLTYFNYEAQPDKSGLPSDRFSAERPEGSISTLTIQRTEQRDSAMYRCASSFDRGNTGELFFGEGSRLTVL.

The V call is TRBV4-1, the J call TRBJ1-1; D uncertain. The CDR3 extends over 14 amino acids. Germline CDR1 is MGHRA and CDR2 is YSYEKL. Deletions cut 1 base from V and 1 base from J, with 7 bases between. The CDR3 region has the DNA TGCGCCAGCAGCCAAGTCAGAAAGAACACTGAAGCTTTCTTT. Translated, it gives CASSQVRKNTEAFF.

This chain's CDR3 is CASSPRTLRGDAEAFF. In DNA, the CDR3 is TGTGCCAGTAGTCCCAGGACCCTCCGGGGGGATGCTGAAGCTTTCTTT. The rearrangement uses TRBV19 and TRBJ1-1, with D perhaps TRBD1 (5 bases). The CDR3 consists of 16 residues. V was clipped by 5 bases and J by 6 bases, with 22 bases between them. Germline V lookup: CDR1 LNHDA, CDR2 SQIVND (reference sequence).

The genes are TRBV4-3 and TRBJ1-5; D is undetermined. The ends were cut back, 3 bases at V and 1 base at J, with 13 bases in the middle. The CDR3 covers 16 residues. Germline V lookup: CDR1 LGHNA, CDR2 YSLEER. The CDR3 reads CASSHSGMRSNQPQHF. The CDR3 region has the DNA TGCGCCAGCAGCCATTCGGGGATGAGAAGCAATCAGCCCCAGCATTTT.

This chain connects TRBV5-1 to TRBJ2-7; 7 bases fit TRBD2. The V segment lost 1 base and the J segment 2 bases; nucleotides outside the gene matches: 6. In germline, CDR1 is SGHRS, CDR2 YFSETQ. The CDR3 loop spans 15 amino acids. The CDR3 protein is CASSLLWRGTYEQYF. CDR3 bases: TGCGCCAGCAGCTTGCTTTGGCGGGGGACCTACGAGCAGTACTTC. Based on the CDR3 plus reference TRBV5-1 and TRBJ2-7, the full variable domain is KAGVTQTPRYLIKTRGQQVTLSCSPISGHRSVSWYQQTPGQGLQFLFEYFSETQRNKGNFPGRFSGRQFSNSRSEMNVSTLELGDSALYLCASSLLWRGTYEQYFGPGTRLTVT.

The chain combines TRBV5-1 with TRBJ1-2; a weak D match, TRBD1 (6 bases). CDR1 and CDR2 from the germline V gene are SGHRS and YFSETQ. V was pared by 0 bases and J by 4 bases, with 13 bases between. CDR3 length equals 15 residues. The CDR3 nucleotides read TGCGCCAGCAGCTTGGATTCGCGACAGGCCTATGGCTACACCTTC. Residues: CASSLDSRQAYGYTF.

The gene calls are TRBV20-1 and TRBJ1-3; no firm D call. The CDR3 extends over 11 amino acids. Germline CDR1 and CDR2: DFQATT and SNEGSKA (reference sequence). V lost 5 bases, J lost 3 bases, and 5 bases lay in between. The CDR3 region is CSAPFGNTIYF. For the CDR3, the DNA is TGCAGTGCTCCTTTTGGAAACACCATATATTTT.

This clone was seen a handful of times. V gene TRBV5-1 combines with J gene TRBJ2-3; tentatively, D is TRBD2 (5 bases). Deletions cut 4 bases from V and 2 bases from J, with 14 bases between. CDR3 length: 15 residues. Germline CDR1 is SGHRS and CDR2 is YFSETQ. The CDR3 nucleotides read TGCGCCAGCAGCCCCGGAGCGGTTAACACAGATACGCAGTATTTT. Translation gives CASSPGAVNTDTQYF.

This clone has only a few counts. The junction differs from germline at one of its ends, possibly a read error. The chain recombines TRBV5-1 with TRBJ2-7; D ambiguous. The CDR3 is made up of 14 amino acids. Germline V gives CDR1 SGHRS, CDR2 YFSETQ. CDR3: CASSFLGLSSEQYF. The CDR3 DNA is TGCGCCAGCAGCTTTCTAGGGTTATCCTCCGAGCAGTACTTC.

This clone is a singleton in its sample. The gene calls are TRBV4-2 and TRBJ2-1; 8 bases are shared with TRBD2. This CDR3 has 19 residues. Germline V CDR1 and CDR2: LGHNA, YNFKEQ. J lost 0 bases, V lost 0 bases, and 10 bases had no gene match. The CDR3 DNA follows: TGTGCCAGCAGCCAAGACCGCTCGTGGGGGACTAGCTCCTACAATGAGCAGTTCTTC. This sequence encodes CASSQDRSWGTSSYNEQFF.

The chain uses TRBV7-2 and TRBJ1-5; no definite D call. V lost 4 bases, J lost 0 bases, and 10 bases lay in between. Germline assignment: CDR1 SGHTA and CDR2 FQGNSA. This CDR3 has 15 amino acids. CDR3 sequence: CASSSDRLSNQPQHF. CDR3 DNA: TGTGCCAGCAGCTCTGATCGGCTTAGCAATCAGCCCCAGCATTTT.

The V gene is TRBV7-2, the J gene TRBJ1-3; 10 bases fit TRBD1. Germline V gene sequence: CDR1 SGHTA, CDR2 FQGNSA. V shed 1 base and J 2 bases; nucleotides not matched to a gene: 2. This CDR3 region has 16 residues. The CDR3 region has the DNA TGTGCCAGCAGCTTAGATGGGACAGGGGCTGGAAACACCATATATTTT. It is translated as CASSLDGTGAGNTIYF.

V and J are TRBV2 and TRBJ2-7, with 7 bases aligning to TRBD1. Germline CDR1 is SNHLY and CDR2 is FYNNEI. V lost 6 bases, J lost 6 bases, and 11 bases stayed unmatched. The CDR3 spans 14 residues. CDR3 DNA: TGTGCCAGCAGAGTGGTGAGGGGGCCAGGCGAGCAGTACTTC. It encodes CASRVVRGPGEQYF.

J is TRBJ2-6 and V is TRBV29-1, with D perhaps matching TRBD1 (5 bases). The CDR3 loop spans 13 amino acids. Germline V lookup: CDR1 SQVTM, CDR2 ANQGSEA. V lost 4 bases to trimming and J lost 1 base, with 5 bases between them. The CDR3 spells CSVGQSGANVLTF. The CDR3 DNA sequence: TGCAGCGTTGGACAGTCTGGGGCCAACGTCCTGACTTTC.

This sequence joins TRBV11-3 and TRBJ1-2; no clear D. CDR3 length equals 10 residues. Germline V gene lookup returns CDR1 SGHNT and CDR2 YENEEA. Trimming cost V 10 bases and J 5 bases, with 8 bases left between them. The CDR3 loop is CATPCYGYTF. DNA of the CDR3: TGTGCCACCCCTTGTTATGGCTACACCTTC.

The genes are TRBV7-2 and TRBJ1-2; TRBD1 matches 7 bases. The trim removed 5 bases at V and 2 bases at J, leaving 2 bases unmatched. Germline CDR1 and CDR2: SGHTA and FQGNSA. This CDR3 comprises 13 residues. CDR3 protein: CASSPDRNYGYTF. The CDR3, as DNA: TGTGCCAGCAGCCCGGACAGGAACTATGGCTACACCTTC.

This rearrangement joins TRBV7-2 to TRBJ2-7; D is uncertain. CDR1 and CDR2 (germline): SGHTA, FQGNSA. The V end was cut by 5 bases, the J end by 0 bases, with 11 bases between. This CDR3 has 14 residues. The CDR3 DNA is TGTGCCAGCAGCCTCACGCGGACCTCCTACGAGCAGTACTTC. Its translation is CASSLTRTSYEQYF.

The gene calls are TRBV19 and TRBJ1-5; D not resolved. Trimming left V 6 bases short and J 0 bases short, with 12 bases between. The CDR3 length is 15 residues. Germline V gene sequence: CDR1 LNHDA, CDR2 SQIVND (reference sequence). CDR3 DNA sequence: TGTGCCAGTAGGGCGAGGACTGATAGCAATCAGCCCCAGCATTTT. Its protein product is CASRARTDSNQPQHF.

The chain has TRBV19 and TRBJ2-3; TRBD1 is a possible D gene (5 bases). The CDR3 runs 15 residues. The germline V gene has CDR1 LNHDA and CDR2 SQIVND (reference sequence). Trimming took 6 bases from V and 1 from J, leaving 14 bases between them. The CDR3 bases are TGTGCCAGTAGAGAGCCAGGGTCGGGCACAGATACGCAGTATTTT. Protein sequence: CASREPGSGTDTQYF.

The chain joins TRBV9 to TRBJ2-1; TRBD2 is a possible D gene (6 bases). Trimming removed 6 bases at V and 7 bases at J, with 17 bases between. This CDR3 is 14 amino acids long. Germline V gives CDR1 SGDLS, CDR2 YYNGEE. CDR3: CASKGGNSGNEQFF. The CDR3 DNA reads TGTGCCAGCAAAGGCGGGAACTCGGGAAATGAGCAGTTCTTC. Combining the CDR3 with reference TRBV9 and TRBJ2-1 gives the whole variable domain DSGVTQTPKHLITATGQRVTLRCSPRSGDLSVYWYQQSLDQGLQFLIQYYNGEERAKGNILERFSAQQFPDLHSELNLSSLELGDSALYFCASKGGNSGNEQFFGPGTRLTVL.

The chain uses TRBV30 and TRBJ2-7; perhaps TRBD1 as D (5 bases). Germline-derived CDR1 and CDR2 are GTSNPN and SVGIG (reference sequence). The ends were cut back, 4 bases at V and 1 base at J, with 11 bases in the middle. This CDR3 region has 13 residues. CDR3 bases: TGTGCCTGGACACAGGCCGAATCCTACGAGCAGTACTTC. Amino acids: CAWTQAESYEQYF.

On this clone itself: This sample includes further DNA sequences coding for the same CDR3. V is TRBV29-1 and J is TRBJ1-1, with D tentatively TRBD1 (5 bases). CDR1 is SQVTM and CDR2 is ANQGSEA in the germline V gene. V lost 6 bases, J lost 1 base, and 12 bases lay in between. This CDR3 is 13 amino acids long. DNA for the CDR3: TGCAGCGTGGCAACGGGGGGGAACACTGAAGCTTTCTTT. It codes for CSVATGGNTEAFF.

This clone occurred a few times. The V and J genes are TRBV30 and TRBJ2-3, with 8 nucleotides matching TRBD2. Unmatched junction bases numbered 9, after V lost 2 bases and J lost 2 bases. The CDR3 has 16 amino acids. Germline CDR1 GTSNPN, CDR2 SVGIG (reference sequence). This chain's CDR3 is CAWSPRSGRFTDTQYF. Here the CDR3 DNA reads TGTGCCTGGAGTCCTAGGAGCGGGAGATTCACAGATACGCAGTATTTT.

This rearrangement joins TRBV19 to TRBJ2-1; the D gene is possibly TRBD2 (6 bases). CDR1 LNHDA and CDR2 SQIVND come from the germline V gene (reference sequence). Trimming left V 10 bases short and J 3 bases short, with 16 bases between. The CDR3 has 14 amino acids. The chain's CDR3 is CATSRGAGYNEQFF. The CDR3, as DNA: TGTGCCACCTCTCGCGGGGCCGGCTACAATGAGCAGTTCTTC.

This chain connects TRBV25-1 to TRBJ2-5; 8 bases are a match to TRBD2. The CDR3 loop spans 14 amino acids. Germline V CDR1 and CDR2: MGHDK, SYGVNS. V lost 5 bases to trimming and J lost 5 bases; unmatched junction nucleotides: 7. The CDR3 sequence is CASSPRAGVETQYF. DNA of the CDR3: TGTGCCAGCAGTCCTAGAGCGGGAGTTGAGACCCAGTACTTC.

The V gene is TRBV5-1, the J gene TRBJ2-1; D is unclear. The CDR3 is 14 residues long. Germline CDR1 is SGHRS and CDR2 is YFSETQ. Trimming pared 0 bases from V and 6 bases from J, leaving 10 bases between. The CDR3 DNA is TGCGCCAGCAGCTTGGCGGGCCAGACCAATGAGCAGTTCTTC. Translated: CASSLAGQTNEQFF.